The 17 T cell receptor beta chains presented below share a single source sample, sequenced in a study of shared clonotypes between healthy human individuals. CD8 cells regarded as naive lacked CD45RO, were positively chosen for CCR7, and omitted terminally differentiated effector memory CD45RA+ cells. Produced via immunoSEQ multiplex PCR; TCRdb's table is partial and in-frame only. The data contain about 2.2 million clones, roughly 93% of them singletons. The sample comprised naive CD8+ T cells from PBMCs. The receptors come from a man aged 18 to 30 in good health. Some clones in this sample may be carry-over from other donors' samples.

The J gene is TRBJ1-1, the V gene TRBV7-8, with a possible D match to TRBD1 (6 bases). From germline, CDR1 is SGHVS and CDR2 FQNEAQ. The CDR3 is 15 residues long. Trimming left V 8 bases short and J 4 bases short, with 20 bases between. The CDR3: CASSLWGARLTEAFF. Written as DNA, the CDR3 is TGTGCCAGCTCCCTCTGGGGGGCGCGGCTCACTGAAGCTTTCTTT.

The chain links TRBV4-3 to TRBJ2-1, with 11 bases lining up with TRBD2. Germline V gene data show CDR1 as LGHNA and CDR2 as YSLEER. The CDR3 is 16 amino acids. With V trimmed by 3 bases and J by 3 bases, 4 bases remained unmatched. The CDR3 nucleotides read TGCGCCAGCAGCCAGAGACTAGCGGGGTTCTACAATGAGCAGTTCTTC. Residues: CASSQRLAGFYNEQFF.

A word on this clone: This same CDR3 is encoded by further DNA sequences in the sample. This chain links TRBV9 with TRBJ2-3; D could derive from TRBD1 or TRBD2 (5 bases each). This CDR3 comprises 14 residues. CDR1 and CDR2 (germline): SGDLS, YYNGEE. V gave up 2 bases and J gave up 0 bases, with 7 bases separating them. The CDR3 region has the DNA TGTGCCAGCAGCGTTGGGGGAAGCACAGATACGCAGTATTTT. It is translated as CASSVGGSTDTQYF.

Notes on this clone: Other DNA variants within this sample encode the same CDR3. The rearrangement links TRBV5-6 to TRBJ2-7, with D perhaps TRBD1 (5 bases). Between the trimmed V and J ends, which lost 0 bases and 1 base, there was a span of 8 bases. CDR1 is SGHDT, CDR2 YYEEEE, per germline. The CDR3 sequence is 14 residues long. The CDR3 is CASSLGTNSYEQYF. The CDR3, as DNA: TGTGCCAGCAGCTTGGGGACAAATTCCTACGAGCAGTACTTC.

As DNA, the CDR3 is TGTGCCAGCAGCAAAGGTCGGAGGGGATCTAATGAAAAACTGTTTTTT. Residues: CASSKGRRGSNEKLFF. The genes are TRBV21-1 and TRBJ1-4. TRBV21-1 is designated a pseudogene. The CDR3 has 16 amino acids.

This clone was seen only once. This sequence joins TRBV6-1 and TRBJ1-2; D gene unclear. Per the germline V gene, CDR1 is MNHNS and CDR2 is SASEGT. V was cut by 0 bases and J by 1 base, with 12 bases left in between. The CDR3 contains 16 residues. The CDR3 bases are TGTGCCAGCAGTGAAGCTCGCAGTACCCTTAACTATGGCTACACCTTC. Protein product: CASSEARSTLNYGYTF.

The chain joins TRBV28 to TRBJ2-1, with a tentative D call TRBD2 (5 bases). V shed 6 bases and J shed 4 bases, with 13 bases lying between them. Germline-derived CDR1 and CDR2 are MDHEN and SYDVKM. The CDR3 loop spans 14 amino acids. The CDR3 reads CASSPTRKYNEQFF. CDR3 in DNA: TGTGCCAGCAGCCCCACTAGGAAGTACAATGAGCAGTTCTTC. Filled out from reference TRBV28 and TRBJ2-1, the complete variable domain reads DVKVTQSSRYLVKRTGEKVFLECVQDMDHENMFWYRQDPGLGLRLIYFSYDVKMKEKGDIPEGYSVSREKKERFSLILESASTNQTSMYLCASSPTRKYNEQFFGPGTRLTVL.

The chain has TRBV7-9 and TRBJ1-4; TRBD1 is a possible D gene (5 bases). V shed 5 bases and J shed 7 bases, with 20 bases lying between them. Germline CDR1 SEHNR, CDR2 FQNEAQ (reference sequence). The CDR3 is made up of 16 amino acids. In nucleotides, the CDR3 is TGTGCCAGCAGCACCCTTAGGACGGGGGGTGGTGAAAAACTGTTTTTT. Translation: CASSTLRTGGGEKLFF.

The chain is built from TRBV28 and TRBJ2-3; TRBD2 is a possible D gene (6 bases). The CDR3 loop spans 15 amino acids. V gave up 3 bases and J gave up 2 bases, with 12 bases separating them. Looked up from germline, CDR1 is MDHEN and CDR2 is SYDVKM. The CDR3 bases are TGTGCCAGCAGTTTCCCCCGGGAGATCACAGATACGCAGTATTTT. This gives the protein CASSFPREITDTQYF.

The chain joins TRBV27 to TRBJ2-7; D gene uncertain. V lost 10 bases to trimming and J lost 2 bases, with 18 bases between them. CDR1 and CDR2 (germline): MNHEY, SMNVEV (reference sequence). The CDR3 extends over 14 amino acids. Here the CDR3 reads CANPPGQAPYEQYF. The DNA of the CDR3 is TGTGCCAACCCGCCCGGGCAGGCGCCCTACGAGCAGTACTTC.

This rearrangement joins TRBV9 to TRBJ2-7, with 15 bases aligning to TRBD2. The trim removed 0 bases at V and 2 bases at J, leaving 0 bases unmatched. Germline V gene sequence: CDR1 SGDLS, CDR2 YYNGEE. The CDR3 runs to 16 residues. CDR3 region: CASSVGTSGRAYEQYF. In DNA, the CDR3 is TGTGCCAGCAGCGTAGGGACTAGCGGGAGGGCCTACGAGCAGTACTTC.

The V and J genes are TRBV5-4 and TRBJ1-2; TRBD1 agrees at 12 bases. There are 16 residues in the CDR3. Germline CDR1 SGHNT, CDR2 YYREEE (reference sequence). The V and J ends lost 5 bases and 5 bases, in that order; junction bases with no gene match: 10. The CDR3 DNA is TGTGCCAGCAGTGGCCCCGGGACAGGGGGCAGTTATGGCTACACCTTC. This encodes CASSGPGTGGSYGYTF.

Remarks on this clone: The sample holds other DNA sequences that translate to the same CDR3. The gene calls are TRBV7-8 and TRBJ2-1; 7 nucleotides line up with TRBD2. The V segment lost 2 bases and the J segment 3 bases; nucleotides outside the gene matches: 4. The CDR3 loop spans 15 amino acids. Germline CDR1 reads SGHVS; CDR2 reads FQNEAQ. This chain's CDR3 is CASSLLAGLYNEQFF. For the CDR3, the DNA is TGTGCCAGCAGCTTATTAGCGGGTCTCTACAATGAGCAGTTCTTC.

The chain carries TRBV28 and TRBJ2-7, with D possibly called TRBD1 or TRBD2 (6 bases each). V was cut by 6 bases and J by 3 bases, with 12 bases left in between. The V gene's germline CDR1 is MDHEN and CDR2 SYDVKM. The CDR3 is made up of 13 amino acids. CDR3: CASRRDTSYEQYF. DNA of the CDR3: TGTGCCAGCAGGCGGGACACCAGCTACGAGCAGTACTTC.

As concerns this clone: Within the sample, other DNA sequences also encode this same CDR3. The J gene is TRBJ2-7, the V gene TRBV6-5; 9 bases align to TRBD1. CDR3 length equals 13 residues. V gave up 6 bases and J gave up 2 bases; unmatched junction bases: 2. Germline V CDR1 and CDR2: MNHEY, SVGAGI. CDR3 DNA sequence: TGTGCCAGCAGGCGGGACAGGGCCTACGAGCAGTACTTC. Encoded protein: CASRRDRAYEQYF.

A note on this clone: At the DNA level, this CDR3 is encoded by other sequences in the same sample as well. The chain carries TRBV28 and TRBJ1-5; tentative D call: TRBD1 (5 bases). With 6 bases removed from V and 4 bases from J, the gap between germline ends came to 7 bases. The CDR3 extends over 12 amino acids. Germline lookup yields CDR1 MDHEN and CDR2 SYDVKM. The CDR3: CASRRGNQPQHF. The CDR3 DNA reads TGTGCCAGCAGAAGGGGAAATCAGCCCCAGCATTTT.

The rearrangement joins TRBV7-9 to TRBJ2-5, with TRBD2 matching 7 bases. Germline V gene lookup returns CDR1 SEHNR and CDR2 FQNEAQ (reference sequence). CDR3 length: 15 residues. With 2 bases clipped from V and 5 bases from J, the junction kept 8 bases outside the gene matches. DNA for the CDR3: TGTGCCAGCAGCTTAAGTCGGAGCGGGGTGGAGACCCAGTACTTC. Protein sequence: CASSLSRSGVETQYF. Looking up the rest from reference TRBV7-9 and TRBJ2-5 gives the full variable domain: DTGVSQNPRHKITKRGQNVTFRCDPISEHNRLYWYRQTLGQGPEFLTYFQNEAQLEKSRLLSDRFSAERPKGSFSTLEIQRTEQGDSAMYLCASSLSRSGVETQYFGPGTRLLVL.